This paragraph covers one T cell receptor (beta chain) sequence. Its antigen is unknown. This CDR3 is missing its conserved last phenylalanine or tryptophan, likely due to a read error. The limits of the CDR3 on the DNA are not certain, so only TCRdb's listed CDR3 is given. These data belong to a study of cytomegalovirus exposure and HLA in healthy donors (dated by TCRdb to about 2017). With regard to the full study: In an earlier analysis of roughly 590 of the donors, 250 to 350 Gb of sequence data and 90 million to 120 million unique TCR beta sequences from about 179 million T cells were reported. About 330 gigabases of sequencing data and 75 million to 85 million unique TCR sequences made up an early release that covered about 640 HLA-typed donors. The genetic ancestry cluster associated with self-reported Caucasian donors included roughly four fifths of the 398 genotyped donors. The study aimed to test whether cataloging public T cell receptors could reveal signatures of past pathogen exposure. Using immunosequencing, the study profiled T cell repertoires from around 670 subjects and related those repertoires to cytomegalovirus serostatus. Besides the first cohort of hundreds of subjects, a separate validation cohort made up of 120 different subjects was used. The study combined high-throughput TCR immunosequencing, statistical association of individual TCRs with disease status, and machine learning to predict cytomegalovirus infection status. A later analysis re-analyzed previously published TCR beta repertoires from approximately 670 donors and added high-resolution HLA genotyping to study TCR occurrence patterns. Rather than using new phenotypic data, the later analysis identified candidate immune exposures from TCR beta sequences and from how often those sequences occurred across donors. To decide whether each TCR beta V gene segment behaved as functional or pseudogenic, an earlier analysis of some 540 of the donors relied on high-throughput TCR beta sequencing. Donor age, sex, ethnicity and CMV serostatus were compiled alongside the repertoire data. A later genetic analysis took genome-wide SNP genotypes for about three fifths of the roughly 700 donors and used that subset as a discovery cohort. All discovery cohort repertoires had been generated using a single sequencing platform. HLA typing covered class I and class II loci at four-digit resolution. Typing coverage differed by locus: A, B, C, DRB1 and DQB1 were typed in about 629-630 donors, DQA1 in 522, DPA1 in 606, and DPB1 in 472. Four or five DR-DQ haplotypes were treated as single units for association and clustering because of strong linkage in the cohort. Across some 400 genotyped donors of the cohort, an average of 235,054 unique TCR beta nucleotide sequences per donor were sequenced, and 15% to 20% of those sequences were non-productive.

Libraries came from the immunoSEQ multiplex PCR assay. The multiplex PCR relied on a mix of 60 forward primers for TCR Vbeta segments and 13 reverse primers for TCR Jbeta segments. The CDR3 region of rearranged TCR beta genes was amplified from genomic DNA with a multiplex PCR assay. On the Illumina HiSeq System, the amplified TCR beta libraries were sequenced as 87-base-pair reads. Regarding the original processing steps: In a later analysis, roughly 80 million unique TCR beta chains were counted across the approximately 620 repertoires, and roughly 11 million of these chains were shared by at least two donors. Raw reads were error-corrected and collapsed into unique sequences with a nearest-neighbor algorithm that merged closely related sequences to remove PCR and sequencing errors. Alignment of CDR3 sequences to IMGT reference sequences was used to assign V, D and J gene segments. For a sequence to be retained, at least a six-nucleotide match to both a V gene segment and a J gene segment was required. A rearrangement was called productive if the CDR3 had no stop codons and remained in frame with V and J, and every other rearrangement was called non-productive. CDR3 was defined by IMGT convention, running from the second conserved V-encoded cysteine to the conserved J-encoded phenylalanine. In an earlier analysis of approximately 590 of the donors, sequences lacking an unambiguous match to a single V gene segment were excluded. An earlier analysis of just under 600 of the donors called V segments functional above 56.7% productive rearrangements and segregating when the between-donor standard deviation exceeded 5%. A statistical classification framework was built to diagnose cytomegalovirus status from the catalog of TCR beta chain sequences. V and J gene assignment, in a later analysis, came from comparing TCR nucleotide sequences with IMGT/GENE-DB human TR gene sequences. The TCRdist pipeline was used in a later analysis to assign CDR3 sequences and most-parsimonious VDJ recombination scenarios. A later analysis defined each TCR beta chain by its CDR3 amino acid sequence plus V-gene family, and excluded reads lacking a unique V-gene family. A later analysis removed several hundred highly shared, low-generation-probability nucleotide sequences to deal with suspected cross-contamination and a sequencing artifact. In a later analysis, a clonal expansion index was calculated for each public chain from normalized within-repertoire ranks of inferred template counts. In a later analysis, generation probabilities were computed with a VDJ recombination model fitted to out-of-frame rearrangements, and the resulting probabilities were checked against IGoR. In a later analysis, hypergeometric tests were used to score TCR-TCR, TCR-HLA and TCR-CMV co-occurrence, with a repertoire-size bias correction applied to TCR pairs. To estimate false discovery rates, a later analysis permuted the HLA or CMV assignments 20 times. In a later analysis, co-occurring TCRs were grouped with DBSCAN, and TCRdist sequence similarity was added when clustering was performed within HLA-allele-positive subsets. For co-occurrence clustering, repertoires with fewer than 30,000 or more than 120,000 public chains were excluded, along with roughly 5 repertoires with anomalous nucleotide sharing. Drawn from immuneACCESS, this table holds only the in-frame rearrangements with V and J called that TCRdb kept. Clones are partly lost; checked studies trace under half to an unresolved V gene and leave the rest unexplained. V and J calls and clone size are those listed in that table; D and trimming were worked out from the DNA. The sample table records about 140,000 clones; approximately 79% of these occur just once. The ten largest clones represent roughly 8.8% of the sample.

General findings and caveats noted by the study authors: When HLA alleles, especially DR and DQ, strongly co-occurred, attributing TCR associations to individual alleles was difficult. Most CMV-associated TCR beta chains appeared to be HLA-restricted in a later analysis, and the HLA associations seemed to be driven largely by CMV exposure. Some IMGT-functional V segments, including TRBV6-2 and TRBV6-3, could not be distinguished by the 87-base-pair reads and were therefore excluded. HLA typing was unavailable for some donors at each locus, so association tests used only the typed subset. The authors suggested that the approach could potentially be generalized to other disease states and immunological phenotypes. Presence/absence analyses assumed roughly uniform sequencing depth across donors, an assumption that may not hold. In a later analysis, TCR association rates were found to vary across HLA loci, with the most associated TCRs seen for DRB1 alleles and the fewest for HLA-C alleles. In an earlier analysis of roughly 500 of the donors, most TCR beta V segments appeared in productive rearrangements about 87% or about 30% of the time, broadly matching IMGT annotations. Correlated functional status among segregating V segments might reflect linkage disequilibrium, but an unknown experimental factor could not be ruled out. A later analysis found that HLA-associated TCR beta chains were more clonally expanded and had lower generation probabilities than equally common non-associated chains. Because counts were too low, about 18 rarely observed V segments, including chromosome 9 orphons, were excluded from the earlier analysis of 587 of the donors. The study gave a list of over 150 TCR beta chains associated with cytomegalovirus. A further reported finding was that TCR beta sequences accurately predicted the HLA-A and HLA-B alleles for most subjects in the first cohort. Immune exposure information for the cohort was limited to CMV serostatus. Across donors, most TCR sequences were observed very rarely, whereas some public TCRs were present in many individuals. In vitro tests confirmed that a few of the cytomegalovirus-associated TCR beta chains recognize cytomegalovirus antigens. In both the original and validation cohorts, the classifier was reported to diagnose cytomegalovirus status with high specificity and sensitivity. V-gene and J-gene trimming of TCR beta chains was associated with a missense DCLRE1C variant in a later genetic analysis, and the association was replicated in an independent cohort. This cohort had only TCR beta chains sequenced, and the lack of alpha or paired-chain data limited which features could be detected. Specific HLA alleles were associated with 16,951 TCR beta sequences at a false discovery rate of 0.05 in a later analysis. A later analysis reported that several top co-occurrence clusters appeared linked to parvovirus B19, influenza, CMV and Epstein-Barr virus. A later genetic analysis reported fewer N-insertions in productive TCRs among donors in an Asian-associated ancestry cluster than the roughly 670-donor mean. The sequencing pipeline was judged likely to have produced a cluster of highly shared sequence variants as a technical artifact.

11 amino acids form the CDR3, both terminal residues included. The germline V gene gives CDR1 as SGHRS and CDR2 as YFSETQ. The cohort comprised 670 or so healthy bone marrow donors. Cohort members were all nominally healthy when sampled, although unrecorded immune exposures were likely present. The donor was CMV seropositive and was included in the group of approximately 300 seropositive cohort members. A peripheral blood sample was collected from each donor, and TCR beta sequencing was performed on peripheral blood mononuclear cells. Genomic DNA extraction from the blood cell samples was performed with the Qiagen DNeasy Blood Extraction Kit.

The V and J segments used are TRBV5-1 and TRBJ2-3; the table names TRBD2, a call not compared with the DNA. The sequenced sample was PBMCs. This receptor was identified in a woman aged 45-65 years in good health and CMV-seropositive. The CDR3 region: CASSLYWGLGG.